A selection of T cell receptor beta chains follows, all from one sample in a study of CXCR3-negative and CXCR3-positive naive CD8 T cells. TCRdb re-called the 5' RACE reads and shows each CDR3 protein once, DNA omitted. Its table lists tens of thousands of distinct CDR3 sequences. Specimen: naive CXCR3- CD8+ T cells from blood. The receptor source for this set is a human donor in good health. Some clones in this sample may be carry-over from other donors' samples. CDR3s include the opening cysteine and the closing phenylalanine or tryptophan. Only part of the rows carry a size: once, few, many, or a class if the clone is expanded.

v_gene: TRBV11-2
j_gene: TRBJ2-1
abundance: NA
CDR3aa: CASSVPGRRQFF

v_gene: TRBV20-1
j_gene: TRBJ2-2
abundance: NA
CDR3aa: CSARVVASGGAVGTGELFF

v_gene: TRBV28
j_gene: TRBJ1-4
abundance: NA
CDR3aa: CASSLPVTGSSEKLFF

v_gene: TRBV28
j_gene: TRBJ2-1
abundance: NA
CDR3aa: CASSQGVEQFF

v_gene: TRBV6-2/TRBV6-3
j_gene: TRBJ2-7
abundance: NA
CDR3aa: CASVLGTGPYEQYF

v_gene: TRBV5-1
j_gene: TRBJ2-7
abundance: NA
CDR3aa: CASSLRDKAYEQYF

v_gene: TRBV7-2
j_gene: TRBJ2-7
abundance: NA
CDR3aa: CASSFWSYEQYF

v_gene: TRBV7-2
j_gene: TRBJ1-2
abundance: medium-sized
CDR3aa: CASSLERTGVGYTF

v_gene: TRBV4-2
j_gene: TRBJ1-2
abundance: NA
CDR3aa: CASSQDPKGDDGYTF

v_gene: TRBV12-3/TRBV12-4
j_gene: TRBJ1-6
abundance: NA
CDR3aa: CASHVGQVLNSPLHF

v_gene: TRBV7-9
j_gene: TRBJ2-7
abundance: NA
CDR3aa: CASSPRAGSNPYEQYF

v_gene: TRBV12-3/TRBV12-4
j_gene: TRBJ2-3
abundance: NA
CDR3aa: CASSSIEDRGADTQYF

v_gene: TRBV7-7
j_gene: TRBJ2-5
abundance: NA
CDR3aa: CASSNLDGQETQYF

v_gene: TRBV5-1
j_gene: TRBJ1-1
abundance: NA
CDR3aa: CASSLTQYTEAFF

v_gene: TRBV29-1
j_gene: TRBJ2-3
abundance: NA
CDR3aa: CSVLVPTDTQYF

v_gene: TRBV28
j_gene: TRBJ2-7
abundance: NA
CDR3aa: CASSLLTSFTSYEQYF

v_gene: TRBV27
j_gene: TRBJ2-7
abundance: NA
CDR3aa: CASSFGTSGYEQYF

v_gene: TRBV19
j_gene: TRBJ2-2
abundance: NA
CDR3aa: CASSRHRDKDYTGELFF

v_gene: TRBV14
j_gene: TRBJ2-2
abundance: NA
CDR3aa: CASSQEASGGPNTGELFF

v_gene: TRBV14
j_gene: TRBJ1-2
abundance: NA
CDR3aa: CASSQESANYGYTF

v_gene: TRBV6-2/TRBV6-3
j_gene: TRBJ2-7
abundance: NA
CDR3aa: CASSPTGGTYEQYF

v_gene: TRBV28
j_gene: TRBJ2-1
abundance: NA
CDR3aa: CASCPRDRSDEQFF

v_gene: TRBV29-1
j_gene: TRBJ2-7
abundance: NA
CDR3aa: CSVTANRYEQYF

v_gene: TRBV20-1
j_gene: TRBJ2-7
abundance: NA
CDR3aa: CSATPGPGPYEQYF

v_gene: TRBV18
j_gene: TRBJ2-2
abundance: medium-sized
CDR3aa: CASSPQPLANTGELFF

v_gene: TRBV19
j_gene: TRBJ1-3
abundance: NA
CDR3aa: CASLGSGNTIYF

v_gene: TRBV2
j_gene: TRBJ1-2
abundance: NA
CDR3aa: CASSEFRDRDMGYTF

v_gene: TRBV6-2/TRBV6-3
j_gene: TRBJ2-2
abundance: NA
CDR3aa: CASSYSTSGGANTGELFF

v_gene: TRBV7-2
j_gene: TRBJ1-6
abundance: NA
CDR3aa: CASSPFEAALHF

v_gene: TRBV7-8
j_gene: TRBJ2-2
abundance: NA
CDR3aa: CASSLGLAGEVLSGELFF

v_gene: TRBV29-1
j_gene: TRBJ1-2
abundance: NA
CDR3aa: CSVEVPRVSLDSNYGYTF

v_gene: TRBV29-1
j_gene: TRBJ2-7
abundance: NA
CDR3aa: CSVEEAGTTSYEQYF

v_gene: TRBV7-6
j_gene: TRBJ2-7
abundance: NA
CDR3aa: CASTPQGPYEQYF